One TCR beta chain is described in this entry. The clone's antigen remains unknown. Per-base qualities were not stored, and no clone one base away is much larger. In the germline V gene, CDR1 corresponds to SGHDT and CDR2 to YYEEEE. V has 3 bases trimmed and J has 9 bases trimmed; junction bases matching no gene number 11. There are 16 amino acids in the CDR3, from cysteine to phenylalanine inclusive. Only the CDR3 part of the read is kept: 48 bases, read in frame from the first base. The data derive from a study of T cells in localized non-small cell lung cancer (dated by TCRdb to 2018 to 2020). Looking at the study overall: Comparing tumors with uninvolved tumor-adjacent lungs, the study looked at the T cell repertoires of 220 or so patients with early-stage NSCLC. The mean age of the NSCLC patients was 50 to 85 years, with 130 or so men and about a hundred women. All 236 NSCLC patients in the cohort were treatment-naive and had localized lung tumors that were resected. The paper's findings and limits, for the study overall: Multi-region tumor sequencing was not performed, so intratumor heterogeneity could not be excluded. Longer overall survival was associated with higher T cell density in blood, whereas shorter survival was associated with higher clonality in adjacent lung. A median of around 50 of the top 100 tumor clones were detected in paired uninvolved adjacent lung, and 28 of these tumor clones were also found among the top 100 clones of the paired uninvolved adjacent lung. Since the design was exploratory, TCR variables were selected using unadjusted p-values with no false-discovery rate correction. The highest T cell clonality was observed in uninvolved tumor-adjacent lung, where clonality exceeded that of tumor, suggesting that antigenic responses were more focused in uninvolved tumor-adjacent lung.

TCR beta CDR3 regions were sequenced from DNA using the immunoSEQ Assay. The paper's data handling went like this. To compute T cell density, TCR beta template counts were normalized to usable DNA, which was estimated by amplifying housekeeping genes. Richness was estimated using the preseqR package, with extrapolation to 400,000 templates for PBMC samples and to 120,000 templates for tissue samples. Clonality was defined as one minus Pielou's evenness. Differential abundance testing on productive amino-acid clonotypes, with a minimum total count of 5 and an alpha of 0.1, was used to identify tissue-enriched TCRs. Repertoire overlap between compartments was quantified with the Jaccard Index and Morisita Overlap Index. GLIPH grouped TCR beta CDR3s together with public tetramer-defined viral CDR3s, and a viral motif had to include at least three viral sequences and also show V-gene enrichment. TCRdb retrieved this table from immuneACCESS and kept in-frame rearrangements only. Not all clones are present; in checked studies, unresolved V genes account for under half, and no reason is known for the remainder. V and J calls and clone size are as listed in that table; D and trimming were resolved from the DNA. This sample gives 65,000 to 90,000 clones in total; 80% of them show up just once. Roughly 19% of the sample is taken by the ten largest.

At diagnosis, tumor, uninvolved tumor-adjacent lung and peripheral blood were collected and then preserved as a mix of FFPE and fresh-frozen material. For TCR repertoire profiling, blood samples were analyzed in the form of peripheral blood mononuclear cells. The sequence joins TRBV5-6 to TRBJ2-1, with 11 middle bases fitting TRBD2. Sequencing used PBMCs, obtained before any cancer treatment. This TCR derives from a man aged 35 to 69 with stage II squamous cell lung carcinoma. The DNA sequence is as follows: TGTGCCAGCAGCTCCTTAGCGGGAGGGCCCGTCGGTGAGCAGTTCTTC. Translated, this is CASSSLAGGPVGEQFF.